Listed below are T cell receptor beta chains from one sample, sequenced in a study of T cells in localized non-small cell lung cancer. Sequencing used immunoSEQ multiplex PCR; TCRdb keeps in-frame clones, though not all of them. The table records over a thousand clones, about 22% of them present only once. Specimen: normal lung tissue next to the tumor, collected before any cancer treatment. These receptors were taken from a male donor at least 60 years old with stage III squamous cell lung carcinoma. The CDR3 runs from the conserved cysteine through the conserved F or W.

V: TRBV6-8
J: TRBJ1-5
CDR3: CAVIHTVSNQPQHF

V: TRBV6-8
J: TRBJ2-1
CDR3: CASSPQDAYNEQFF

V: TRBV11-1
J: TRBJ2-7
CDR3: CASSEGLAGGGAYEQYF

V: TRBV6-8
J: TRBJ2-5
CDR3: CASSVLAATDQETQYF

V: TRBV11-3
J: TRBJ2-5
CDR3: CASSPNRGLKETQYF

V: TRBV7-6
J: TRBJ2-7
CDR3: CASSQEHGQGPIYEQYF

V: TRBV28
J: TRBJ2-5
CDR3: CASSSNRGLETQYF

V: TRBV12-5
J: TRBJ2-5
CDR3: CASHSTGGSRETQYF

V: TRBV9
J: TRBJ1-1
CDR3: CASSGAPGVRGTEAFF

V: TRBV7-2
J: TRBJ1-1
CDR3: CASRAREYTEAFF

V: TRBV14
J: TRBJ2-3
CDR3: CASSQDPSARGHEKGADTQYF

V: TRBV4-1
J: TRBJ2-3
CDR3: CASSQIGLAGASRDTQYF

V: TRBV30
J: TRBJ2-3
CDR3: CACIPGQGSPDTQYF

V: TRBV6-8
J: TRBJ1-1
CDR3: CASSYSRGTEAFF

V: TRBV27
J: TRBJ2-1
CDR3: CASSPMDRPYNEQFF

V: TRBV11-3
J: TRBJ2-5
CDR3: CASSQSPTGAGETQYF

V: TRBV11-3
J: TRBJ1-2
CDR3: CASSQMGTLDYGYTF

V: TRBV19
J: TRBJ2-2
CDR3: CASRPGTGYTGELFF

V: TRBV28
J: TRBJ1-1
CDR3: CASSLLQGDGTEAFF

V: TRBV28
J: TRBJ1-5
CDR3: CASSLTGYQPQHF

V: TRBV11-3
J: TRBJ2-1
CDR3: CASSLNPGLAGSSSYNEQFF

V: TRBV15
J: TRBJ1-1
CDR3: CATSSDRGANTEAFF

V: TRBV5-1
J: TRBJ1-4
CDR3: CASSRTGGDEKLFF

V: TRBV11-3
J: TRBJ2-5
CDR3: CASSLGQGQETQYF

V: TRBV23-1
J: TRBJ1-5
CDR3: CASSLEGGRPQHF

V: TRBV6-8
J: TRBJ1-1
CDR3: CASRGEGLGTEAFF

V: TRBV14
J: TRBJ2-1
CDR3: CASRTSGSYNEQFF

V: TRBV1
J: TRBJ2-7
CDR3: CTSSQDTPFPGLAGDLYEQYF

V: TRBV2
J: TRBJ1-1
CDR3: CASSLAPGGMNTEAFF

V: TRBV18
J: TRBJ2-7
CDR3: CASSPPGREGFEQYF

V: TRBV11-3
J: TRBJ2-7
CDR3: CASSGPGLAGRRYNEQYF

V: TRBV28
J: TRBJ2-5
CDR3: CASSSGQAGETQYF

V: TRBV9
J: TRBJ2-7
CDR3: CASSFGSRYEQYF

V: TRBV19
J: TRBJ2-1
CDR3: CASRTNNEQFF

V: TRBV11-3
J: TRBJ1-6
CDR3: CASSRQGTSNSPLHF

V: TRBV15
J: TRBJ1-5
CDR3: CATSRRRETDNQPQHF

V: TRBV14
J: TRBJ2-1
CDR3: CASSSGQPYNEQFF